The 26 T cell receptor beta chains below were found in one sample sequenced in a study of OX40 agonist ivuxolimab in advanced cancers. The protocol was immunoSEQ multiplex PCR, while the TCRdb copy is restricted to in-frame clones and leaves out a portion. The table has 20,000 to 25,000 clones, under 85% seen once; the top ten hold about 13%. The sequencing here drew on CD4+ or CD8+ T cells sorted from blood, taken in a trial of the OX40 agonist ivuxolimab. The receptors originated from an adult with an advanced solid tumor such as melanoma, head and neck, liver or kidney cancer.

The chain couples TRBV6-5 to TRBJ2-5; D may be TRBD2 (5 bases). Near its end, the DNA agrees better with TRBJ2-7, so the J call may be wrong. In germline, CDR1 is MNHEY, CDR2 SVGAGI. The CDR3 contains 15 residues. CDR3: CASSYSGEGSYEQYF. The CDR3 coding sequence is TGTGCCAGCAGTTACTCAGGAGAGGGCTCCTACGAGCAGTACTTC.

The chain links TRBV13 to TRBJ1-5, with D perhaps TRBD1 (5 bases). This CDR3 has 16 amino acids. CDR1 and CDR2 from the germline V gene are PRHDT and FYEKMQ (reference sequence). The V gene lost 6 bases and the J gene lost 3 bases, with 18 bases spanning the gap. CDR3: CASSRGTVGNNQPQHF. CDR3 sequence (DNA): TGTGCCAGCAGTAGAGGGACGGTAGGGAACAATCAGCCCCAGCATTTT.

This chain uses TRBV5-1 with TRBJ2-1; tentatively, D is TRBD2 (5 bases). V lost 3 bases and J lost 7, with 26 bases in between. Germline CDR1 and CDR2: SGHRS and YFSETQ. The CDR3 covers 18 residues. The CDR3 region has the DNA TGCGCCAGCAGCTCGATGGTGCTAGGGTCCCCTAGAGGGAATGAGCAGTTCTTC. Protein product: CASSSMVLGSPRGNEQFF. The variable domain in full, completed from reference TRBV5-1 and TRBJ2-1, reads KAGVTQTPRYLIKTRGQQVTLSCSPISGHRSVSWYQQTPGQGLQFLFEYFSETQRNKGNFPGRFSGRQFSNSRSEMNVSTLELGDSALYLCASSSMVLGSPRGNEQFFGPGTRLTVL.

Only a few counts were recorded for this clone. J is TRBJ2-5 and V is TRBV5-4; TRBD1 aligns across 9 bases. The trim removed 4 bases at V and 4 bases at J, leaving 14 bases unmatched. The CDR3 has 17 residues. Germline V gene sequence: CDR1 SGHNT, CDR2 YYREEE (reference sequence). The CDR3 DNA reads TGTGCCAGCAGCGATCCTAACCATATGACAGGGGGAGAGACCCAGTACTTC. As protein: CASSDPNHMTGGETQYF. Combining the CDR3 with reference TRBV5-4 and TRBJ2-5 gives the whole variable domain ETGVTQSPTHLIKTRGQQVTLRCSSQSGHNTVSWYQQALGQGPQFIFQYYREEENGRGNFPPRFSGLQFPNYSSELNVNALELDDSALYLCASSDPNHMTGGETQYFGPGTRLLVL.

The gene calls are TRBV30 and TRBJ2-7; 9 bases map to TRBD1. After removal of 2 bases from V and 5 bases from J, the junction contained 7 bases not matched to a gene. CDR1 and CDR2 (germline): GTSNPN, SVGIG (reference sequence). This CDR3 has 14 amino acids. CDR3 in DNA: TGTGCCTGGAGTCCCGGGACAGGGAACGACGAGCAGTACTTC. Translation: CAWSPGTGNDEQYF. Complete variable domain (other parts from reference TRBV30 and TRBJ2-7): SQTIHQWPATLVQPVGSPLSLECTVEGTSNPNLYWYRQAAGRGLQLLFYSVGIGQISSEVPQNLSASRPQDRQFILSSKKLLLSDSGFYLCAWSPGTGNDEQYFGPGTRLTVT.

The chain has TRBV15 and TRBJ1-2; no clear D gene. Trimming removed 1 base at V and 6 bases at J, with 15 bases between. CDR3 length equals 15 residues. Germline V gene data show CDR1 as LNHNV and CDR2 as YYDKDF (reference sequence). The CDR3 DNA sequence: TGTGCCACCAGCAGAGTGGGTTTTGACCTTAATGGCTACACCTTC. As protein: CATSRVGFDLNGYTF.

CDR3 coding DNA: TGTGCCATCAGTTCCGCATTAGGAAACACCATATATTTT. Residues: CAISSALGNTIYF. The chain links TRBV10-3 to TRBJ1-3; D uncertain. Per the germline V gene, CDR1 is ENHRY and CDR2 is SYGVKD. CDR3 length: 13 amino acids. V lost 5 bases and J lost 4, with 9 bases in between.

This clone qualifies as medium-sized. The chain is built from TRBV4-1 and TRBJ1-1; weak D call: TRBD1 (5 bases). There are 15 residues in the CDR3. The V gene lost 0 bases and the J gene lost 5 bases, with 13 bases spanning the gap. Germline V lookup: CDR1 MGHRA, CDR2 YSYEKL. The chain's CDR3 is CASSQEGRGWTEAFF. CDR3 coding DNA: TGCGCCAGCAGCCAAGAGGGAAGGGGATGGACTGAAGCTTTCTTT.

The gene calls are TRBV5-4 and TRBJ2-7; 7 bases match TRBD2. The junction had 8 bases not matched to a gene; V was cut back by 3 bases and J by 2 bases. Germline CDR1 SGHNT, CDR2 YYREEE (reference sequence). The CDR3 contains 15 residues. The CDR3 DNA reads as TGTGCCAGCAGCTGGGGGGGGTCGGGGCCCTACGAGCAGTACTTC. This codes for CASSWGGSGPYEQYF.

The CDR3 protein is CASSARIPGTRQETQYF. CDR3 DNA sequence: TGTGCCAGCAGCGCAAGAATCCCGGGAACACGTCAAGAGACCCAGTACTTC. The chain joins TRBV21-1 to TRBJ2-5; the table's D gene call, TRBD2, was not cross checked with the DNA. TRBV21-1 is listed as a pseudogene. The CDR3 contains 17 residues.

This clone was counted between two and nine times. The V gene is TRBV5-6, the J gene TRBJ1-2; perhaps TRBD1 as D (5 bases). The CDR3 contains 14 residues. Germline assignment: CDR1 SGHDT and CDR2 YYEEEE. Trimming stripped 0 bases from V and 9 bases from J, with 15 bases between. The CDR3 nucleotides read TGTGCCAGCAGCTTGGCTGGAGGGGTCAGTAGCTACACCTTC. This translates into CASSLAGGVSSYTF.

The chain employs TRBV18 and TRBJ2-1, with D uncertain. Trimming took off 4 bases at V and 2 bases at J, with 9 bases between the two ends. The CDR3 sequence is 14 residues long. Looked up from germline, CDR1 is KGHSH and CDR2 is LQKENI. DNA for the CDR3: TGTGCCAGCTCACTGAGCGATACCTACAATGAGCAGTTCTTC. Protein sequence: CASSLSDTYNEQFF. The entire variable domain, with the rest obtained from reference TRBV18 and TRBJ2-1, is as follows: NAGVMQNPRHLVRRRGQEARLRCSPMKGHSHVYWYRQLPEEGLKFMVYLQKENIIDESGMPKERFSAEFPKEGPSILRIQQVVRGDSAAYFCASSLSDTYNEQFFGPGTRLTVL.

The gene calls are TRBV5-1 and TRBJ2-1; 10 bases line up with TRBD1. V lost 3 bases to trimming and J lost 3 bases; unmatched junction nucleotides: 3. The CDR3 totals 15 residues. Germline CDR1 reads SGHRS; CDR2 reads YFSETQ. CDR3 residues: CASSYRTGGYNEQFF. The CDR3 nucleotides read TGCGCCAGCAGCTACCGGACAGGGGGCTACAATGAGCAGTTCTTC.

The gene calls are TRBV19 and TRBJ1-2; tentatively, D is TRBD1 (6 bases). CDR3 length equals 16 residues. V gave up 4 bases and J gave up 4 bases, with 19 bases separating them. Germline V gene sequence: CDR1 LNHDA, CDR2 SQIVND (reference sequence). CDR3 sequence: CASSTLRGGEIYGYTF. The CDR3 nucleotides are TGTGCCAGTAGTACCTTACGGGGGGGCGAAATCTATGGCTACACCTTC. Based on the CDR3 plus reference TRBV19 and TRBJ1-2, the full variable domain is DGGITQSPKYLFRKEGQNVTLSCEQNLNHDAMYWYRQDPGQGLRLIYYSQIVNDFQKGDIAEGYSVSREKKESFPLTVTSAQKNPTAFYLCASSTLRGGEIYGYTFGSGTRLTVV.

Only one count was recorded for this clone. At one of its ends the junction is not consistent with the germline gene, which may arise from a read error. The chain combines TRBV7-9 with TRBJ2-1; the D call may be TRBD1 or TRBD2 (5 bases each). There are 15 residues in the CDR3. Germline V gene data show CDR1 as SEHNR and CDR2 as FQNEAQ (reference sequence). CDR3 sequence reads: CASSHRDGSFNEQFF. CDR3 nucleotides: TGTGCCAGCAGCCACCGGGACGGATCCTTCAATGAGCAGTTCTTC.

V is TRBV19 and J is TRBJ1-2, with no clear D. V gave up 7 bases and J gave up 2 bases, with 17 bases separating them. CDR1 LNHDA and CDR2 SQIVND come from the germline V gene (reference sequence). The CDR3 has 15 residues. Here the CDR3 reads CASTPQVLANYGYTF. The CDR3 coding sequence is TGTGCCAGTACCCCTCAGGTTTTGGCCAACTATGGCTACACCTTC. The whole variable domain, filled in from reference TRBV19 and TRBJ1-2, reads DGGITQSPKYLFRKEGQNVTLSCEQNLNHDAMYWYRQDPGQGLRLIYYSQIVNDFQKGDIAEGYSVSREKKESFPLTVTSAQKNPTAFYLCASTPQVLANYGYTFGSGTRLTVV.

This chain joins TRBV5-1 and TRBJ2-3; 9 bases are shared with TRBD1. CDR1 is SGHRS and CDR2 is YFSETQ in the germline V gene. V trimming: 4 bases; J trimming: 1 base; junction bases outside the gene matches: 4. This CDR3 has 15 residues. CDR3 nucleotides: TGCGCCAGCAGCGCAGGACAGGGGCGCACAGATACGCAGTATTTT. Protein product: CASSAGQGRTDTQYF.

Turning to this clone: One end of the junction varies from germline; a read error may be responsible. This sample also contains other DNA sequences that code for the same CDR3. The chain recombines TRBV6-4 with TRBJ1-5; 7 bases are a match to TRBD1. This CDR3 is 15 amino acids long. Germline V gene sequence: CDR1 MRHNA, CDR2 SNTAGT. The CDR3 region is CASRAQGNSNQPQHF. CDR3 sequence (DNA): TGTGCCAGCCGTGCACAGGGGAATAGCAATCAGCCTCAGCATTTT.

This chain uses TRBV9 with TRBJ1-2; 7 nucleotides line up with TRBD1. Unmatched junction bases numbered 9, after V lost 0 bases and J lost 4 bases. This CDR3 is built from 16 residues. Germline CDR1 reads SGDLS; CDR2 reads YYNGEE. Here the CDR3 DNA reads TGTGCCAGCAGCGTAGGTATAGGGGGCCTTGGCTATGGCTACACCTTC. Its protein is CASSVGIGGLGYGYTF.

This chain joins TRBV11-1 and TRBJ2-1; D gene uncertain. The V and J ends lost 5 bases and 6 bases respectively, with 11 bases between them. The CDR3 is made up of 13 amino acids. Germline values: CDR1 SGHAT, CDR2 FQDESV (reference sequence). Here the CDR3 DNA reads TGTGCCAGCAGCCCGACAATGTTCAATGAGCAGTTCTTC. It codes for CASSPTMFNEQFF.

The DNA for the CDR3 is TGTGCCAGCAGTTTATCTGTGGGGGCCCTCTACAATGAGCAGTTCTTC. Translated: CASSLSVGALYNEQFF. The rearrangement links TRBV27 to TRBJ2-1; weak D call: TRBD1 (6 bases). Trimming left V 0 bases short and J 3 bases short, with 12 bases between. The germline V gene encodes CDR1 MNHEY and CDR2 SMNVEV (reference sequence). CDR3 size: 16 residues.

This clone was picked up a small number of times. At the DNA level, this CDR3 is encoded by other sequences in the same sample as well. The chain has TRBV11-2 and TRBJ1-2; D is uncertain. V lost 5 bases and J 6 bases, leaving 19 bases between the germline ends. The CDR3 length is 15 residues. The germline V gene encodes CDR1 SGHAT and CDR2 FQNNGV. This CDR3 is CASSESMSDGNGYTF. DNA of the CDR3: TGTGCCAGCAGCGAAAGTATGTCAGACGGAAATGGCTACACCTTC.

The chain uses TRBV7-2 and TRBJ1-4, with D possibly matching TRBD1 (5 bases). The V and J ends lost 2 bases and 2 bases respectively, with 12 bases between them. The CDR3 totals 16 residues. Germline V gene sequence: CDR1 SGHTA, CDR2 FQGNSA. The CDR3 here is CASSLHGGGTNEKLFF. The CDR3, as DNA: TGTGCCAGCAGCTTACACGGGGGTGGGACTAATGAAAAACTGTTTTTT.

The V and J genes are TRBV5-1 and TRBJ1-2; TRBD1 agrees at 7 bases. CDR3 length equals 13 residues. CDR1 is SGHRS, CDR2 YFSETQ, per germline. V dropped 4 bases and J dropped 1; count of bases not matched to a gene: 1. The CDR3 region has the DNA TGCGCCAGCAGCCCAGGGGGTAACTATGGCTACACCTTC. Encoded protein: CASSPGGNYGYTF.

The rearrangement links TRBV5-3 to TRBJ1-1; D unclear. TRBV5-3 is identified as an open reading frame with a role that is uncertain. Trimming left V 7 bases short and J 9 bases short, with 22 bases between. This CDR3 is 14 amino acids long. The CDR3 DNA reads TGTGCCAGAGAGAGACCCACTAACTTTGTGAAAGCTTTCTTT. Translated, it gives CARERPTNFVKAFF.

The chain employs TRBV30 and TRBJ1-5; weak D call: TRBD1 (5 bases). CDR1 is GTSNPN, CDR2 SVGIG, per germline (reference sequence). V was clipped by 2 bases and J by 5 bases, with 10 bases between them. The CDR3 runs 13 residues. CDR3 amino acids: CAWSLRGDQPQHF. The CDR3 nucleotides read TGTGCCTGGAGTCTAAGGGGAGATCAGCCCCAGCATTTT.